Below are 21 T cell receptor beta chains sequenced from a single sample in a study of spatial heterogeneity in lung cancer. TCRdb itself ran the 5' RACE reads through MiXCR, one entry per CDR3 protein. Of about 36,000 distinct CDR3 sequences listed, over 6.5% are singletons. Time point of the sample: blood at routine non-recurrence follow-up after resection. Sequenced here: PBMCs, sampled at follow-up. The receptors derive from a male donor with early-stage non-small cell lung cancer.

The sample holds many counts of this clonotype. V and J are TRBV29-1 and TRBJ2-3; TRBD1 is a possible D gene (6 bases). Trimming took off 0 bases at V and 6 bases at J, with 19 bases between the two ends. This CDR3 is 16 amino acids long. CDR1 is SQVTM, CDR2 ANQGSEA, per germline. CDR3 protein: CSVEDGGQSSVDTQYF. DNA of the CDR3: TGCAGCGTTGAAGATGGGGGACAATCGTCGGTGGATACGCAGTATTTT.

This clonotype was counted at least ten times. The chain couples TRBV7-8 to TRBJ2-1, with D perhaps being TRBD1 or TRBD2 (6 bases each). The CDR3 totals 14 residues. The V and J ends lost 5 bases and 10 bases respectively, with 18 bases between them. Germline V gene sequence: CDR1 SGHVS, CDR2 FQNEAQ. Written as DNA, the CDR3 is TGTGCCAGCAGCCATCGGGGGCCCCAGGGGGAGCAGTTCTTC. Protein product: CASSHRGPQGEQFF.

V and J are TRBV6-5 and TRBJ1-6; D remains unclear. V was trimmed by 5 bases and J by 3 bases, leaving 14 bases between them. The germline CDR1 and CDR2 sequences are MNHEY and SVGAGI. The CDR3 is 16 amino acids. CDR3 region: CASSPHTDLYNSPLHF. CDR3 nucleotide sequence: TGTGCCAGCAGTCCACACACAGACCTCTATAATTCACCCCTCCACTTT.

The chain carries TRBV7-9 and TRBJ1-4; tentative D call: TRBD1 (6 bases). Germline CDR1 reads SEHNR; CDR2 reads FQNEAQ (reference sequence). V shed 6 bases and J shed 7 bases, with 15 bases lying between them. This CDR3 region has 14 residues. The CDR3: CASSPVGAGEKLFF. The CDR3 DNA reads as TGTGCCAGCAGTCCCGTGGGGGCCGGTGAAAAACTGTTTTTT.

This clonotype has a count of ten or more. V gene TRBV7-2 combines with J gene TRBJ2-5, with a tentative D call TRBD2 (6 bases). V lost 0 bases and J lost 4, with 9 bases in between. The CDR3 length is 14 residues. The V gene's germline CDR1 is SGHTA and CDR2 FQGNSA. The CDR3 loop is CASSLAISGETQYF. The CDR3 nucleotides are TGTGCCAGCAGCTTAGCGATTAGCGGAGAGACCCAGTACTTC.

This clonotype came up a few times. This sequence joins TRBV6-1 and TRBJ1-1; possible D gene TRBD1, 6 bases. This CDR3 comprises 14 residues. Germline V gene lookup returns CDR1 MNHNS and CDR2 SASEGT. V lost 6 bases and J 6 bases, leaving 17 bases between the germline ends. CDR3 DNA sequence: TGTGCCAGCAGGGGGGCTATGGTCTCGGCTGAAGCTTTCTTT. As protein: CASRGAMVSAEAFF.

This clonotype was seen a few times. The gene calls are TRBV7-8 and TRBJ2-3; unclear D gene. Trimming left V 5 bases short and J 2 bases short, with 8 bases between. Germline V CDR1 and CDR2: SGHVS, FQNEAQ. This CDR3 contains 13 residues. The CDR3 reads CASSPPDTDTQYF. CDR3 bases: TGTGCCAGCAGCCCCCCGGACACAGATACGCAGTATTTT. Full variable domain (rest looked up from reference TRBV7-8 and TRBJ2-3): GAGVSQSPRYKVAKRGQDVALRCDPISGHVSLFWYQQALGQGPEFLTYFQNEAQLDKSGLPSDRFFAERPEGSVSTLKIQRTQQEDSAVYLCASSPPDTDTQYFGPGTRLTVL.

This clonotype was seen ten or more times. The chain's CDR3 is CASSYSWSGGQTYEQYF. The CDR3, as DNA: TGTGCCAGCAGTTACTCGTGGAGCGGGGGCCAAACCTACGAGCAGTACTTC. The chain carries TRBV6-5 and TRBJ2-7; 8 nucleotides agree with TRBD2. Trimming took 0 bases from V and 2 from J; bases not matched to a gene: 9. From germline, CDR1 is MNHEY and CDR2 SVGAGI. The CDR3 runs 17 residues.

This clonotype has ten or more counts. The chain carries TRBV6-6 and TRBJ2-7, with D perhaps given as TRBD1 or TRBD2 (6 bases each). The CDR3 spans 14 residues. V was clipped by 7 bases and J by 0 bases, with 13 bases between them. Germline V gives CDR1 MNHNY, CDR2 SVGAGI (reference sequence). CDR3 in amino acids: CASISGGRSYEQYF. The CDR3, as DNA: TGTGCCAGCATATCTGGGGGGCGCTCCTACGAGCAGTACTTC.

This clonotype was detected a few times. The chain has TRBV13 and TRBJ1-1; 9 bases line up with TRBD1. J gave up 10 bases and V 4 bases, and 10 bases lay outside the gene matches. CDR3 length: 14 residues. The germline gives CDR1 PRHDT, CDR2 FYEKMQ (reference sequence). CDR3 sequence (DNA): TGTGCCAGCAGCTCCTCCCGGCCGACAGGGGGAGCTTTCTTT. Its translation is CASSSSRPTGGAFF.

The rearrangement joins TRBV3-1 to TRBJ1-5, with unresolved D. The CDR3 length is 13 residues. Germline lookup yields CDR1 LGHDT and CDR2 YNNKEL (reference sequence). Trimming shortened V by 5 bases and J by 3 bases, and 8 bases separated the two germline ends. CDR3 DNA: TGTGCCAGCAGCTCCGGACCCAATCAGCCCCAGCATTTT. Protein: CASSSGPNQPQHF.

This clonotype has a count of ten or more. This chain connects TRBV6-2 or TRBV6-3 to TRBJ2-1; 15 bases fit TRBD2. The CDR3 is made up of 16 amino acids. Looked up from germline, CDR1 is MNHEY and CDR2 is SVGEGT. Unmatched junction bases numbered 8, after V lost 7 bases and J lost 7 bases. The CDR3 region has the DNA TGTGCCAGCACCCTCTGGACTAGCGGGGGGGCGAATGAGCAGTTCTTC. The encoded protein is CASTLWTSGGANEQFF.

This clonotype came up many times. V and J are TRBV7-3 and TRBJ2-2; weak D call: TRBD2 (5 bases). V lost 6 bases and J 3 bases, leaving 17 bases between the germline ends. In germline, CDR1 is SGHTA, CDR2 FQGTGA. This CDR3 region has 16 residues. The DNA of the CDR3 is TGTGCCAGCAGTTCGCGGGTTGGCGCGGACACCGGGGAGCTGTTTTTT. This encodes CASSSRVGADTGELFF.

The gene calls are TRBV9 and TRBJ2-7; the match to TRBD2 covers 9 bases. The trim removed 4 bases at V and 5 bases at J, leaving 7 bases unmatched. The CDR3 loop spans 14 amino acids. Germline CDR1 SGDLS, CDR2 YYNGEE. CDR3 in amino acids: CASSPGTSSHEQYF. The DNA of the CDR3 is TGTGCCAGCAGCCCCGGGACTAGCAGCCACGAGCAGTACTTC.

CDR3 sequence reads: CASSRLQGDGELFF. In nucleotides, the CDR3 is TGTGCCAGCAGCCGTCTACAGGGAGACGGGGAGCTGTTTTTT. The V gene is TRBV3-1, the J gene TRBJ2-2, with D perhaps TRBD1 (6 bases). Germline V gives CDR1 LGHDT, CDR2 YNNKEL (reference sequence). V was pared by 4 bases and J by 7 bases, with 13 bases between. This CDR3 spans 14 amino acids.

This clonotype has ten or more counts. The CDR3, as DNA: TGTGCCAGCAGCCAAGTTCAAGCCTACCAAGAGACCCAGTACTTC. Residues: CASSQVQAYQETQYF. V usage is TRBV3-1 and J usage is TRBJ2-5, with D unclear. V was clipped by 1 base and J by 0 bases, with 9 bases between them. There are 15 residues in the CDR3. CDR1 is LGHDT, CDR2 YNNKEL, per germline (reference sequence).

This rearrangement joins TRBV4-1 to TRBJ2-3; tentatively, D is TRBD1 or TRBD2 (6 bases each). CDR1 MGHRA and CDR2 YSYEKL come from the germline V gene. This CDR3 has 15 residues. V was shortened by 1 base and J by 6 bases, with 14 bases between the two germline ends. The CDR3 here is CASSQVPGAPDTQYF. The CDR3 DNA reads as TGCGCCAGCAGCCAAGTTCCGGGGGCCCCCGATACGCAGTATTTT.

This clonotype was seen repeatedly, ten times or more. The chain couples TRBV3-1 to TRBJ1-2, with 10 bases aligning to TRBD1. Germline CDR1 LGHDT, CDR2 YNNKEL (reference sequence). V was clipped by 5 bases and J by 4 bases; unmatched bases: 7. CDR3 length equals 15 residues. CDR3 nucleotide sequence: TGTGCCAGCAGCTGGGACAGGGGCAAAGGCTATGGCTACACCTTC. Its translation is CASSWDRGKGYGYTF. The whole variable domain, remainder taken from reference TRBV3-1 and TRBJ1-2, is DTAVSQTPKYLVTQMGNDKSIKCEQNLGHDTMYWYKQDSKKFLKIMFSYNNKELIINETVPNRFSPKSPDKAHLNLHINSLELGDSAVYFCASSWDRGKGYGYTFGSGTRLTVV.

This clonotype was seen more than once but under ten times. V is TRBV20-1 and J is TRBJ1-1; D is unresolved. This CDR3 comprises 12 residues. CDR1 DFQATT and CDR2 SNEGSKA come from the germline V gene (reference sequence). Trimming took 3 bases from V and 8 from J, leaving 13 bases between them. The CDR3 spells CSASNTPREAFF. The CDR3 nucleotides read TGCAGTGCTAGTAATACTCCCAGGGAAGCTTTCTTT.

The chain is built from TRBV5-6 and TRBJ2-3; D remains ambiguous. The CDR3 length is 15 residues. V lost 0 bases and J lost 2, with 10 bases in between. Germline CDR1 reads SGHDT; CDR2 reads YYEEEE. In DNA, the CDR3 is TGTGCCAGCAGCTTGGGGGCCTCCTACACAGATACGCAGTATTTT. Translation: CASSLGASYTDTQYF.

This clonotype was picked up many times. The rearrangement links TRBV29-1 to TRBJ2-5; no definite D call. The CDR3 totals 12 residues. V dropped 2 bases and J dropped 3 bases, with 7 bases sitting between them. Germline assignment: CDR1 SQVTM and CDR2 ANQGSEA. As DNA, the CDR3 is TGCAGCGTTGAATTCTTCGAAGAGACCCAGTACTTC. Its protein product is CSVEFFEETQYF.